The 14 T cell receptor beta chains in this list originate from one sample, sequenced in a study of blood T cell repertoires in COVID-19. Clones were sequenced by immunoSEQ multiplex PCR, and TCRdb holds only the in-frame ones, with some missing. The repertoire holds approximately 100,000 clones, with approximately 82% as singletons. The sample was peripheral blood. The receptors were sampled from a woman aged 60 to 75 with acute or convalescent COVID-19.

The chain combines TRBV18 with TRBJ1-5; 9 bases agree with TRBD1. Unmatched junction bases numbered 10, after V lost 6 bases and J lost 7 bases. Germline CDR1 is KGHSH and CDR2 is LQKENI. The CDR3 length is 15 residues. The CDR3 here is CASSPGQGIQQPQHF. For the CDR3, the DNA is TGTGCCAGCTCGCCGGGACAGGGTATACAGCAGCCCCAGCATTTT.

The chain joins TRBV28 to TRBJ1-2; no clear D gene. The CDR3 contains 11 residues. Germline CDR1 is MDHEN and CDR2 is SYDVKM. V was pared by 6 bases and J by 5 bases, with 7 bases between. CDR3 nucleotide sequence: TGTGCCAGCAGGGCCCCTTATGGCTACACCTTC. Amino acids: CASRAPYGYTF.

In this sample, this clone turned up a few times. This chain links TRBV3-1 (or the pseudogene TRBV3-2) with TRBJ2-7; 7 bases are a match to TRBD1. Germline-derived CDR1 and CDR2 are LGHDT and YNNKEL (reference sequence). The trim removed 3 bases at V and 5 bases at J, leaving 10 bases unmatched. CDR3 length equals 15 residues. CDR3 coding DNA: TGTGCCAGCAGCCACCTGATCAGGGGGTTGCACGAGCAGTACTTC. This gives the protein CASSHLIRGLHEQYF.

J is TRBJ1-2 and V is TRBV12-3 or TRBV12-4; 8 positions agree with TRBD1. After removal of 8 bases from V and 8 bases from J, the junction contained 10 bases not matched to a gene. This CDR3 has 13 amino acids. CDR3 protein: CASSVTGGVGYTF. In DNA form, the CDR3 reads TGTGCCAGCTCCGTAACAGGGGGAGTCGGCTACACCTTC.

The V and J genes are TRBV11-2 and TRBJ2-7; 7 nucleotides agree with TRBD2. V was pared by 9 bases and J by 0 bases, with 5 bases of the junction left unmatched. This CDR3 is 13 amino acids long. Per germline, CDR1 SGHAT and CDR2 FQNNGV. CDR3 residues: CARKLALSYEQYF. In DNA, the CDR3 is TGTGCCAGAAAACTAGCGCTCTCCTACGAGCAGTACTTC.

The chain has TRBV6-5 and TRBJ1-2, with unresolved D. Trimming took off 7 bases at V and 7 bases at J, with 19 bases between the two ends. Looked up from germline, CDR1 is MNHEY and CDR2 is SVGAGI. The CDR3 contains 14 residues. CDR3 sequence: CASTSTGILSGYTF. The CDR3 DNA follows: TGTGCCAGCACCTCTACGGGAATTCTATCTGGCTACACCTTC.

The chain combines TRBV19 with TRBJ1-2; TRBD1 matches 9 bases. Trimming took 4 bases from V and 1 from J; bases not matched to a gene: 7. The germline CDR1 and CDR2 sequences are LNHDA and SQIVND (reference sequence). This CDR3 has 16 amino acids. CDR3: CASSRDRAFGNYGYTF. The CDR3 DNA is TGTGCCAGTAGTAGGGACAGGGCTTTTGGTAACTATGGCTACACCTTC.

In its sample, this clone was seen once. This chain connects TRBV3-1 (or the pseudogene TRBV3-2) to TRBJ1-2; 9 bases are shared with TRBD1. The V and J ends lost 5 bases and 4 bases, in that order; junction bases with no gene match: 5. The length of the CDR3 is 14 residues. The V gene's germline CDR1 is LGHDT and CDR2 YNNKEL (reference sequence). For the CDR3, the DNA is TGTGCCAGCAGCAGCGGGACAGGGATCTATGGCTACACCTTC. Protein product: CASSSGTGIYGYTF.

This sequence joins TRBV19 and TRBJ1-2, with D unresolved. Germline V gene lookup returns CDR1 LNHDA and CDR2 SQIVND (reference sequence). The ends were cut back, 6 bases at V and 6 bases at J, with 20 bases in the middle. This CDR3 comprises 15 residues. DNA of the CDR3: TGTGCCAGTAGGATTTCGCCCGGGGTTAGGAATGGCTACACCTTC. Translated: CASRISPGVRNGYTF.

This clone showed up just once. V and J are TRBV11-2 and TRBJ2-2, with D hard to call. The V and J ends lost 5 bases and 1 base respectively, with 8 bases between them. There are 14 residues in the CDR3. Germline V gives CDR1 SGHAT, CDR2 FQNNGV. The CDR3 reads CASSLDLNTGELFF. CDR3 nucleotide sequence: TGTGCCAGCAGCCTCGACTTGAACACCGGGGAGCTGTTTTTT. Supplemented by reference TRBV11-2 and TRBJ2-2, the full variable domain reads EAGVAQSPRYKIIEKRQSVAFWCNPISGHATLYWYQQILGQGPKLLIQFQNNGVVDDSQLPKDRFSAERLKGVDSTLKIQPAKLEDSAVYLCASSLDLNTGELFFGEGSRLTVL.

This clone has just one count. CDR3 residues: CASSSSREQYF. DNA for the CDR3: TGTGCCAGCAGCTCATCTCGGGAGCAGTACTTC. The chain couples TRBV5-5 to TRBJ2-7; D unresolved. Germline V gives CDR1 SGHKS, CDR2 YYEKEE (reference sequence). CDR3 length: 11 residues. Trimming pared 3 bases from V and 7 bases from J, leaving 8 bases between.

The rearrangement uses TRBV28 and TRBJ1-3; D not certain. V was clipped by 7 bases and J by 0 bases, with 16 bases between them. This CDR3 contains 16 residues. From germline, CDR1 is MDHEN and CDR2 SYDVKM. CDR3 region: CASNIQRAASGNTIYF. DNA of the CDR3: TGTGCCAGCAATATACAGAGGGCGGCCTCTGGAAACACCATATATTTT.

The rearrangement uses TRBV6-6 and TRBJ1-1; the D is unclear. The length of the CDR3 is 15 residues. Germline V lookup: CDR1 MNHNY, CDR2 SVGAGI (reference sequence). Trimming took 5 bases from V and 4 from J, leaving 17 bases between them. The CDR3 region has the DNA TGTGCCAGCAGTACCCTGGGAGGGTTGGGCACTGAAGCTTTCTTT. This encodes CASSTLGGLGTEAFF.

The CDR3 sequence: CASSPPDRHGNEQFF. The CDR3 nucleotides read TGCGCCAGCAGCCCCCCAGACAGGCACGGCAATGAGCAGTTCTTC. This sequence joins TRBV4-3 and TRBJ2-1; TRBD1 might be the D (6 bases). Trimming took 4 bases from V and 6 from J, leaving 16 bases between them. The CDR3 spans 15 residues. CDR1 is LGHNA and CDR2 is YSLEER in the germline V gene.